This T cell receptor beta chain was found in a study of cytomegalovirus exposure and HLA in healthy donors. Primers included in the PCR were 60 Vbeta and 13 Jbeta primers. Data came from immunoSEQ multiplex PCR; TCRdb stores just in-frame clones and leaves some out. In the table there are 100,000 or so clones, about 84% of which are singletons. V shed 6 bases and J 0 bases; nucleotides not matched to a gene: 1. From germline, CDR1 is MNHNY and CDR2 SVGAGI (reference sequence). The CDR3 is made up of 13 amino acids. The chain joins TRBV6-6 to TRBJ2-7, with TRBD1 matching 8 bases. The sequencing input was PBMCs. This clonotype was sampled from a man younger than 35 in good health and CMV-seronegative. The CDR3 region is CASRDRGSYEQYF. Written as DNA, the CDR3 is TGTGCCAGCAGAGACAGGGGCTCCTACGAGCAGTACTTC.